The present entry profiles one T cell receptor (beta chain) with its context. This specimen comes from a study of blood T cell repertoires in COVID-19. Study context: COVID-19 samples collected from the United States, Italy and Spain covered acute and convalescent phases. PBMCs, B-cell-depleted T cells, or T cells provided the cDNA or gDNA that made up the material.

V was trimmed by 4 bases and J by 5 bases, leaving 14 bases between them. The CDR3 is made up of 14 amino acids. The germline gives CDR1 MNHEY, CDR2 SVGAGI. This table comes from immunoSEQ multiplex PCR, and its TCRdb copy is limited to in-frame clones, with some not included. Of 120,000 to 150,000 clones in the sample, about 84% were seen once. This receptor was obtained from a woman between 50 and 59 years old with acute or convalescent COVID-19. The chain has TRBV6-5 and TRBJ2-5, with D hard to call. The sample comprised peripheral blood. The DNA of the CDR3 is TGTGCCAGCAGTTTCGCAGGTGGCACCGAGACCCAGTACTTC. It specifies CASSFAGGTETQYF.